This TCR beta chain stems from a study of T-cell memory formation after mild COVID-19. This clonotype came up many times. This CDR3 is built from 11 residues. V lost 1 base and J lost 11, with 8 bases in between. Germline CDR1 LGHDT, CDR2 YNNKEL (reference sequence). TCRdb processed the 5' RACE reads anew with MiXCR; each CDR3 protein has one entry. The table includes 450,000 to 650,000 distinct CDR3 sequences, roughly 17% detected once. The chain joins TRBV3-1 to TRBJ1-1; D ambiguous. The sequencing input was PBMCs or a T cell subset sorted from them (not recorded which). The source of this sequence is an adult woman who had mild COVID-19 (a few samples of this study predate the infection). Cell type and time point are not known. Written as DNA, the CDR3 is TGTGCCAGCAGCCAAGGTTTTTCGGCTTTCTTT. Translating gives CASSQGFSAFF.